This passage covers 27 T cell receptor beta chains from one sample sequenced in a study of shared T cell receptors in the human thymus. Profiling relied on immunoSEQ multiplex PCR, and the TCRdb table lists in-frame clones only, not all of them. This table holds 500,000 to 750,000 clones, 88% found once. This sample also belongs to another study, concerning human thymus T cells.

The sample consisted of thymocytes. The receptors here all came from a boy younger than two with a congenital heart defect.

The chain employs TRBV28 and TRBJ2-7, with D perhaps matching TRBD1 (6 bases). This CDR3 is 18 amino acids long. Germline CDR1 and CDR2: MDHEN and SYDVKM. Trimming removed 5 bases from V and 7 bases from J, with 30 bases in between. The CDR3 DNA reads as TGTGCCAGCAGTGGAAAGGGGCGTCAGGGGCCATCAGGAAAGGAGCAGTACTTC. This codes for CASSGKGRQGPSGKEQYF.

In this sample, this clone turned up a few times. The V gene is TRBV19, the J gene TRBJ2-5; TRBD2 matches at 7 bases. The CDR3 is 14 residues long. Unmatched junction bases numbered 11, after V lost 8 bases and J lost 5 bases. Germline lookup yields CDR1 LNHDA and CDR2 SQIVND (reference sequence). The CDR3 sequence: CASLPAGGGETQYF. CDR3 DNA: TGTGCCAGTCTCCCGGCTGGGGGGGGTGAGACCCAGTACTTC.

This rearrangement joins TRBV5-1 to TRBJ2-3, with TRBD1 as a possible D gene (5 bases). The CDR3 covers 13 residues. The V gene lost 4 bases and the J gene lost 5 bases, with 11 bases spanning the gap. Germline V lookup: CDR1 SGHRS, CDR2 YFSETQ. The CDR3 DNA is TGCGCCAGCAGCGCGACAGCTTTAGATACGCAGTATTTT. This translates into CASSATALDTQYF.

The V and J genes are TRBV5-1 and TRBJ2-1; unclear D gene. The CDR3 has 15 amino acids. V lost 0 bases and J 8 bases, leaving 15 bases between the germline ends. Germline CDR1 is SGHRS and CDR2 is YFSETQ. The CDR3 loop reads CASSLGVPLGYEQFF. The CDR3 DNA reads as TGCGCCAGCAGCTTGGGTGTCCCTCTAGGTTATGAGCAGTTCTTC.

The chain combines TRBV4-1 with TRBJ2-1, with D tentatively TRBD2 (6 bases). The germline V gene has CDR1 MGHRA and CDR2 YSYEKL. The CDR3 contains 16 residues. Trimming stripped 0 bases from V and 4 bases from J, with 13 bases between. The CDR3 sequence: CASSQDPLGRYNEQFF. CDR3 sequence (DNA): TGCGCCAGCAGCCAAGATCCCCTTGGGAGGTACAATGAGCAGTTCTTC.

V gene TRBV6-5 combines with J gene TRBJ1-2, with 7 bases matching TRBD1. The CDR3 runs 15 residues. Germline CDR1 MNHEY, CDR2 SVGAGI. Trimming removed 2 bases from V and 1 base from J; junction bases left unmatched: 4. CDR3: CASSYLGQLNYGYTF. As DNA, the CDR3 is TGTGCCAGCAGTTACCTGGGACAGCTTAACTATGGCTACACCTTC.

The chain uses TRBV11-3 and TRBJ2-1; 13 bases line up with TRBD2. The CDR3 contains 15 residues. Germline CDR1 reads SGHNT; CDR2 reads YENEEA. With 5 bases clipped from V and 10 bases from J, the junction kept 8 bases outside the gene matches. The CDR3 DNA is TGTGCCAGCAGCCCTGGACTAGCGGGAGTCGGGGAGCAGTTCTTC. It codes for CASSPGLAGVGEQFF. Supplemented by reference TRBV11-3 and TRBJ2-1, the full variable domain reads EAGVVQSPRYKIIEKKQPVAFWCNPISGHNTLYWYLQNLGQGPELLIRYENEEAVDDSQLPKDRFSAERLKGVDSTLKIQPAELGDSAVYLCASSPGLAGVGEQFFGPGTRLTVL.

This chain links TRBV14 with TRBJ2-1, with D possibly being TRBD1 (5 bases). The CDR3 has 18 residues. V gave up 2 bases and J gave up 7 bases, with 24 bases separating them. Germline loops: CDR1 SGHDN, CDR2 FVKESK. CDR3: CASSQHKTEQPTGNEQFF. The DNA of the CDR3 is TGTGCCAGCAGCCAACACAAGACAGAGCAGCCTACTGGGAATGAGCAGTTCTTC.

The chain joins TRBV7-9 to TRBJ2-3; D not certain. CDR1 SEHNR and CDR2 FQNEAQ come from the germline V gene (reference sequence). The CDR3 covers 14 residues. V dropped 1 base and J dropped 4 bases, with 9 bases sitting between them. CDR3 sequence: CASSLGAQADTQYF. Here the CDR3 DNA reads TGTGCCAGCAGCTTAGGAGCCCAGGCAGATACGCAGTATTTT.

This rearrangement joins TRBV19 to TRBJ2-1; D might be TRBD2 (6 bases). The V end lost 5 bases, the J end lost 9 bases, and 35 bases lay between the germline ends. The CDR3 has 20 amino acids. Germline-derived CDR1 and CDR2 are LNHDA and SQIVND (reference sequence). The CDR3 DNA is TGTGCCAGTAGTCCCCAAGGGGAGAGACTAGGCAGGTTAGGCTCGGGTGAGCAGTTCTTC. Its translation: CASSPQGERLGRLGSGEQFF.

The CDR3 DNA sequence: TGTGCCAGCAGTGATGTCCCTCATAGCTACGAGCAGTACTTC. Encoded protein: CASSDVPHSYEQYF. This chain links TRBV6-1 with TRBJ2-7; D remains unclear. The CDR3 length is 14 residues. The germline V gene has CDR1 MNHNS and CDR2 SASEGT. Trimming removed 3 bases at V and 3 bases at J, with 12 bases between.

The V and J genes are TRBV9 and TRBJ2-7; no clear D. The V end was cut by 4 bases, the J end by 2 bases, with 4 bases between. CDR3 length equals 11 residues. The germline CDR1 and CDR2 sequences are SGDLS and YYNGEE. CDR3 nucleotide sequence: TGTGCCAGCAGCCGGGCCTACGAGCAGTACTTC. Protein sequence: CASSRAYEQYF.

The chain joins TRBV7-2 to TRBJ2-7; D is perhaps TRBD2 (5 bases). Trimming removed 3 bases at V and 6 bases at J, with 18 bases between. Germline values: CDR1 SGHTA, CDR2 FQGNSA. The CDR3 consists of 15 residues. The CDR3 protein is CASSLGGGPPAEQYF. The DNA of the CDR3 is TGTGCCAGCAGCTTGGGCGGAGGCCCCCCAGCCGAGCAGTACTTC.

The V gene is TRBV4-3, the J gene TRBJ2-7; 9 nucleotides align to TRBD2. After removal of 4 bases from V and 7 bases from J, the junction contained 11 bases not matched to a gene. Germline V lookup: CDR1 LGHNA, CDR2 YSLEER. CDR3 length: 15 amino acids. The CDR3 region is CASSPRVAGVEEQYF. The CDR3 nucleotides read TGCGCCAGCAGCCCCCGGGTAGCGGGAGTAGAAGAGCAGTACTTC.

J is TRBJ1-2 and V is TRBV27, with D tentatively TRBD1 (5 bases). The CDR3 extends over 13 amino acids. CDR1 MNHEY and CDR2 SMNVEV come from the germline V gene (reference sequence). V lost 3 bases and J 7 bases, leaving 12 bases between the germline ends. This CDR3 is CASSLGQVGGYTF. CDR3 coding DNA: TGTGCCAGCAGTTTGGGGCAGGTGGGTGGCTACACCTTC.

V gene TRBV6-5 combines with J gene TRBJ2-7; perhaps TRBD1 as D (6 bases). Trimming took off 7 bases at V and 2 bases at J, with 12 bases between the two ends. CDR1 is MNHEY and CDR2 is SVGAGI in the germline V gene. CDR3 size: 13 residues. The CDR3 region has the DNA TGTGCCAGCAAAGGGCAGGGGACCTACGAGCAGTACTTC. Its protein is CASKGQGTYEQYF.

The V gene is TRBV30, the J gene TRBJ2-7, with 8 positions matching TRBD2. This CDR3 comprises 16 residues. Germline CDR1 is GTSNPN and CDR2 is SVGIG (reference sequence). V lost 0 bases and J lost 7; bases outside the gene matches: 14. The CDR3 reads CAWSVPSGYLPGEQYF. The CDR3 nucleotides are TGTGCCTGGAGTGTACCTAGCGGGTATTTGCCAGGAGAGCAGTACTTC. Using reference TRBV30 and TRBJ2-7 for the parts outside the CDR3, the full variable domain is SQTIHQWPATLVQPVGSPLSLECTVEGTSNPNLYWYRQAAGRGLQLLFYSVGIGQISSEVPQNLSASRPQDRQFILSSKKLLLSDSGFYLCAWSVPSGYLPGEQYFGPGTRLTVT.

This rearrangement joins TRBV19 to TRBJ1-4; maybe TRBD1 (5 bases). Germline V CDR1 and CDR2: LNHDA, SQIVND (reference sequence). This CDR3 comprises 13 residues. V was trimmed by 6 bases and J by 2 bases, leaving 7 bases between them. The CDR3 DNA sequence: TGTGCCAGTAGCGGGGGGACTAATGAAAAACTGTTTTTT. Translation: CASSGGTNEKLFF.

The rearrangement joins TRBV9 to TRBJ2-6; D possibly corresponds to TRBD1 (6 bases). V was trimmed by 3 bases and J by 2 bases, leaving 18 bases between them. The CDR3 loop spans 18 amino acids. Germline V lookup: CDR1 SGDLS, CDR2 YYNGEE. The DNA for the CDR3 is TGTGCCAGCAGCGATCGGACAGTGGATGTCCCTGGGGCCAACGTCCTGACTTTC. Translated, it gives CASSDRTVDVPGANVLTF.

In the case of this clone: Other DNA sequences in this specimen translate into the identical CDR3. The rearrangement uses TRBV7-9 and TRBJ2-3; 10 bases are shared with TRBD2. CDR1 and CDR2 (germline): SEHNR, FQNEAQ (reference sequence). The CDR3 loop spans 16 amino acids. The V segment lost 3 bases and the J segment 1 base; nucleotides outside the gene matches: 4. CDR3 in amino acids: CASSLGTSGGTDTQYF. The CDR3 bases are TGTGCCAGCAGCTTGGGAACTAGCGGGGGCACAGATACGCAGTATTTT. Complete variable domain (other parts from reference TRBV7-9 and TRBJ2-3): DTGVSQNPRHKITKRGQNVTFRCDPISEHNRLYWYRQTLGQGPEFLTYFQNEAQLEKSRLLSDRFSAERPKGSFSTLEIQRTEQGDSAMYLCASSLGTSGGTDTQYFGPGTRLTVL.

This clone came up once. The V and J genes are TRBV29-1 and TRBJ2-3; 10 bases align to TRBD2. Looked up from germline, CDR1 is SQVTM and CDR2 is ANQGSEA. Trimming cost V 7 bases and J 1 base; bases outside gene matches: 5. The CDR3 sequence is 14 residues long. Written as DNA, the CDR3 is TGCAGCGCTTCCGGGACTAGCGGCACAGATACGCAGTATTTT. Its protein product is CSASGTSGTDTQYF.

This clone was observed a handful of times. The chain employs TRBV9 and TRBJ2-7, with a weak D call TRBD2 (6 bases). This CDR3 contains 14 residues. V was shortened by 4 bases and J by 6 bases, with 17 bases between the two germline ends. The germline gives CDR1 SGDLS, CDR2 YYNGEE. CDR3 nucleotides: TGTGCCAGCAGCCCTCGAAGCGGGCCGGGCGAGCAGTACTTC. Amino acid sequence: CASSPRSGPGEQYF.

The table lists this clone with a few counts. This sample includes further DNA sequences coding for the same CDR3. CDR3 amino acids: CASSLGGEDTEAFF. The CDR3 DNA sequence: TGTGCCAGCAGCTTGGGGGGGGAGGACACTGAAGCTTTCTTT. The chain is built from TRBV5-6 and TRBJ1-1; the D gene is possibly TRBD1 (5 bases). The CDR3 loop spans 14 amino acids. Trimming pared 0 bases from V and 3 bases from J, leaving 9 bases between. Germline lookup yields CDR1 SGHDT and CDR2 YYEEEE.

The rearrangement uses TRBV7-2 and TRBJ2-1; TRBD2 matches 10 bases. From germline, CDR1 is SGHTA and CDR2 FQGNSA. CDR3 size: 17 residues. V trimming: 0 bases; J trimming: 6 bases; junction bases outside the gene matches: 8. DNA of the CDR3: TGTGCCAGCAGCTTAGCTAGCGGGAGGTCTGAGGGCAATGAGCAGTTCTTC. Residues: CASSLASGRSEGNEQFF.

The chain couples TRBV19 to TRBJ2-2, with D perhaps matching TRBD2 (5 bases). Germline-derived CDR1 and CDR2 are LNHDA and SQIVND (reference sequence). The CDR3 has 15 residues. Trimming took 4 bases from V and 1 from J, leaving 10 bases between them. CDR3 loop: CASSKAELNTGELFF. The CDR3 coding sequence is TGTGCCAGTAGTAAAGCGGAATTGAACACCGGGGAGCTGTTTTTT.

V and J are TRBV4-3 and TRBJ1-2, with 7 bases matching TRBD1. CDR3 size: 12 residues. V gave up 4 bases and J gave up 7 bases; unmatched junction bases: 3. Germline loops: CDR1 LGHNA, CDR2 YSLEER. In nucleotides, the CDR3 is TGCGCCAGCAGCCTAGGACAGGCTGGCTACACCTTC. Its translation is CASSLGQAGYTF.

J is TRBJ2-1 and V is TRBV7-9; 7 nucleotides match TRBD2. Germline V gene lookup returns CDR1 SEHNR and CDR2 FQNEAQ (reference sequence). J was trimmed by 6 bases and V by 5 bases; bases with no gene match: 13. CDR3 length: 16 amino acids. The DNA of the CDR3 is TGTGCCAGCAGCCCCCCGAAACGCGGGAGTCGCAATGAGCAGTTCTTC. It specifies CASSPPKRGSRNEQFF.